One sample yielded the 11 T cell receptor beta chains listed below, sequenced in a study of identical twins. TCRdb fed the 5' RACE reads into MiXCR, producing one record per CDR3 protein. The table records 450,000 or so distinct CDR3 sequences, around a sixth of them present only once. Sequenced sample: naive T cells sorted from blood. These receptors were taken from a man between 45 and 60 years old in good health.

This clonotype has just a few counts. The chain joins TRBV6-5 to TRBJ2-7; maybe TRBD2 (6 bases). There are 17 residues in the CDR3. CDR1 is MNHEY, CDR2 SVGAGI, per germline. Deletions cut 2 bases from V and 1 base from J, with 18 bases between. The CDR3: CASSYMSRRDDSYEQYF. The CDR3 bases are TGTGCCAGCAGTTACATGAGTCGGCGGGACGATTCCTACGAGCAGTACTTC.

The V gene is TRBV20-1, the J gene TRBJ2-7; 8 bases match TRBD1. J was trimmed by 3 bases and V by 3 bases; bases with no gene match: 4. The CDR3 sequence is 13 residues long. Germline CDR1 reads DFQATT; CDR2 reads SNEGSKA (reference sequence). CDR3 loop: CSARTGEVYEQYF. CDR3 in DNA: TGCAGTGCTAGGACAGGGGAAGTCTACGAGCAGTACTTC.

This clonotype was seen repeatedly, ten times or more. The chain links TRBV7-9 to TRBJ2-1; possible D gene TRBD2, 5 bases. This CDR3 contains 17 residues. Trimming stripped 3 bases from V and 2 bases from J, with 17 bases between. In germline, CDR1 is SEHNR, CDR2 FQNEAQ (reference sequence). In DNA form, the CDR3 reads TGTGCCAGCAGCTTCTTTATGGGGTATAGCGCCTACAATGAGCAGTTCTTC. Translated: CASSFFMGYSAYNEQFF.

This clonotype was picked up a small number of times. The chain carries TRBV12-3 or TRBV12-4 and TRBJ2-7, with TRBD2 as a possible D gene (6 bases). The CDR3 extends over 13 amino acids. Trimming removed 5 bases at V and 5 bases at J, with 13 bases between. CDR3 region: CASSGTRTNEQYF. DNA of the CDR3: TGTGCCAGCAGTGGGACTCGGACCAACGAGCAGTACTTC.

This clonotype occurred a few times. The chain is built from TRBV10-3 and TRBJ2-2; D unclear. V was pared by 5 bases and J by 2 bases, with 9 bases between. The CDR3 has 14 residues. CDR1 and CDR2 from the germline V gene are ENHRY and SYGVKD. As DNA, the CDR3 is TGTGCCATCAGTCCCAGACAAAACACCGGGGAGCTGTTTTTT. Protein product: CAISPRQNTGELFF.

This chain links TRBV5-1 with TRBJ2-2; D may correspond to TRBD1 or TRBD2 (5 bases each). CDR3 length: 15 amino acids. V lost 1 base, J lost 4 bases, and 11 bases lay in between. Germline V gene sequence: CDR1 SGHRS, CDR2 YFSETQ. The CDR3 reads CASSLRSGTTGELFF. In DNA, the CDR3 is TGCGCCAGCAGCTTGCGGTCAGGGACCACCGGGGAGCTGTTTTTT.

At least ten counts were recorded for this clonotype. This chain connects TRBV7-6 to TRBJ2-7, with 7 positions matching TRBD1. CDR3 length: 13 amino acids. After removal of 5 bases from V and 3 bases from J, the junction contained 4 bases not matched to a gene. Per the germline V gene, CDR1 is SGHVS and CDR2 is FNYEAQ. The DNA of the CDR3 is TGTGCCAGCAGCCTTGGACAGGACTACGAGCAGTACTTC. Its protein product is CASSLGQDYEQYF.

This clonotype was picked up a small number of times. The chain couples TRBV21-1 to TRBJ1-2; the table's D call, TRBD1, has no DNA check behind it. TRBV21-1 is flagged as a pseudogene. CDR3 length: 13 amino acids. CDR3 DNA: TGTGCCAGCAGCAAAGGGGAAGGGTTTGGCTACACCTTC. This sequence encodes CASSKGEGFGYTF.

The chain combines TRBV20-1 with TRBJ1-2, with 9 bases aligning to TRBD1. Germline V gene lookup returns CDR1 DFQATT and CDR2 SNEGSKA (reference sequence). This CDR3 is 16 amino acids long. Trimming took 3 bases from V and 5 from J; bases not matched to a gene: 13. This chain's CDR3 is CSASRPGQGLVYGYTF. DNA of the CDR3: TGCAGTGCTAGTCGACCGGGACAGGGCCTGGTGTATGGCTACACCTTC.

The J gene is TRBJ2-3, the V gene TRBV5-6; no clear D gene. With 0 bases removed from V and 0 bases from J, the gap between germline ends came to 11 bases. CDR3 length equals 16 residues. Germline V gene data show CDR1 as SGHDT and CDR2 as YYEEEE. The CDR3 DNA sequence: TGTGCCAGCAGCTTGGGATACCCCCTTAGCACAGATACGCAGTATTTT. This encodes CASSLGYPLSTDTQYF.

This clonotype occurred many times. V is TRBV20-1 and J is TRBJ1-2; D gene unclear. The V end was cut by 6 bases, the J end by 2 bases, with 22 bases between. Germline assignment: CDR1 DFQATT and CDR2 SNEGSKA (reference sequence). This CDR3 has 16 residues. The CDR3 sequence: CSANDRASGLNYGYTF. The CDR3 region has the DNA TGCAGTGCCAATGACCGGGCCAGTGGGCTAAACTATGGCTACACCTTC.